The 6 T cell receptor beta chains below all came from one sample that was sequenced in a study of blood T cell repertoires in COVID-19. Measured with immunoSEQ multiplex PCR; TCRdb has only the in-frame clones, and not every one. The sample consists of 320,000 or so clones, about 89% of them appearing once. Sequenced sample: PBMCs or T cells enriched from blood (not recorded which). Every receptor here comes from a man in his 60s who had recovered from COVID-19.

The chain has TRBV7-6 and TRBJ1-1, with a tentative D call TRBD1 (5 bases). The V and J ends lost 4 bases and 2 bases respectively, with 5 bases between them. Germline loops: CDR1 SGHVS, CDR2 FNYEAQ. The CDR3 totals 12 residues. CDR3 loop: CASSWGNTEAFF. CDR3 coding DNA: TGTGCCAGCAGCTGGGGCAACACTGAAGCTTTCTTT. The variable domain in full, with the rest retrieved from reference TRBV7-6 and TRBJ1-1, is GAGVSQSPRYKVTKRGQDVALRCDPISGHVSLYWYRQALGQGPEFLTYFNYEAQQDKSGLPNDRFSAERPEGSISTLTIQRTEQRDSAMYRCASSWGNTEAFFGQGTRLTVV.

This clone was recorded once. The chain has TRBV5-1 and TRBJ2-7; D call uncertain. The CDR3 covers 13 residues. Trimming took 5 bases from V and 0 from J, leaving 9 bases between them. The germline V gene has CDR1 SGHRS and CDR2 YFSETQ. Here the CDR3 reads CASSVASSYEQYF. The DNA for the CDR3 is TGCGCCAGCAGTGTAGCCAGCTCCTACGAGCAGTACTTC.

The CDR3 here is CASRSGQNYEQYF. DNA of the CDR3: TGCGCCAGCAGGTCGGGACAGAACTACGAGCAGTACTTC. The chain is built from TRBV10-2 and TRBJ2-7, with 7 bases aligning to TRBD1. Germline-derived CDR1 and CDR2 are WSHSY and SAAADI. The CDR3 has 13 residues. After removal of 6 bases from V and 3 bases from J, the junction contained 5 bases not matched to a gene.

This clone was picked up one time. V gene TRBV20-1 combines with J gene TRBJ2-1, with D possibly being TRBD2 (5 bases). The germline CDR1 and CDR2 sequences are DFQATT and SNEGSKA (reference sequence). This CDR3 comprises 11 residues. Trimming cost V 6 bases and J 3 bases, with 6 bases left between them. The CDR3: CSAGDYNEQFF. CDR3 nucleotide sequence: TGCAGTGCCGGGGACTACAATGAGCAGTTCTTC.

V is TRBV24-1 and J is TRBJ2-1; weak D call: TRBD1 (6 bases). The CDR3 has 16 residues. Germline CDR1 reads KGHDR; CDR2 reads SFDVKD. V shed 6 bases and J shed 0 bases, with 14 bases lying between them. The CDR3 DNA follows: TGTGCCACCAGTTCACCGGGACAAGACTCCTACAATGAGCAGTTCTTC. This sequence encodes CATSSPGQDSYNEQFF.

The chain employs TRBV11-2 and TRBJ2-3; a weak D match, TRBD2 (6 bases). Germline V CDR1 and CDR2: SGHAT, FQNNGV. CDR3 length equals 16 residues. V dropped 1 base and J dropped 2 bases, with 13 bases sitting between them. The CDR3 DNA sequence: TGTGCCAGCAGCTTAGGGTTAGCGGCATACACAGATACGCAGTATTTT. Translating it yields CASSLGLAAYTDTQYF.